This passage covers 13 T cell receptor beta chains from one sample sequenced in a study of shared clonotypes between healthy human individuals. Clones were sequenced by immunoSEQ multiplex PCR, and TCRdb holds only the in-frame ones, with some missing. The repertoire consists of 2 million to 3 million clones, with 93% occurring once and the leading ten covering approximately 0.35%. The specimen was naive CD4+ T cells from PBMCs. Specified subset: CD45RA+ positively selected. These receptors all stem from a man between 18 and 35 years old in good health. Some clones in this sample may be carry-over from other donors' samples.

The rearrangement joins TRBV7-3 to TRBJ2-2, with TRBD1 identical over 7 bases. The germline gives CDR1 SGHTA, CDR2 FQGTGA. The CDR3 has 13 residues. After removal of 7 bases from V and 4 bases from J, the junction contained 3 bases not matched to a gene. CDR3 nucleotides: TGTGCCAGCACCCGACAGGGCACCGGGGAGCTGTTTTTT. It codes for CASTRQGTGELFF.

CDR3 sequence: CASSEYGNMNTEAFF. The CDR3, as DNA: TGTGCCAGCAGTGAGTACGGTAACATGAACACTGAAGCTTTCTTT. The genes are TRBV2 and TRBJ1-1; no definite D call. This CDR3 has 15 amino acids. Trimming left V 3 bases short and J 0 bases short, with 11 bases between. Germline V gives CDR1 SNHLY, CDR2 FYNNEI.

V gene TRBV19 combines with J gene TRBJ2-1; maybe TRBD2 (6 bases). The V end lost 4 bases, the J end lost 4 bases, and 17 bases lay between the germline ends. Germline CDR1 and CDR2: LNHDA and SQIVND (reference sequence). The CDR3 runs to 16 residues. The chain's CDR3 is CASSTQRPGLYNEQFF. CDR3 coding DNA: TGTGCCAGTAGTACCCAACGACCGGGACTTTACAATGAGCAGTTCTTC. The variable domain in full, with the rest retrieved from reference TRBV19 and TRBJ2-1, is DGGITQSPKYLFRKEGQNVTLSCEQNLNHDAMYWYRQDPGQGLRLIYYSQIVNDFQKGDIAEGYSVSREKKESFPLTVTSAQKNPTAFYLCASSTQRPGLYNEQFFGPGTRLTVL.

The V and J genes are TRBV7-8 and TRBJ1-1, with unresolved D. CDR1 and CDR2 (germline): SGHVS, FQNEAQ. Trimming took off 5 bases at V and 3 bases at J, with 7 bases between the two ends. The CDR3 contains 12 residues. The CDR3 nucleotides are TGTGCCAGCAGCCAACTCTACACTGAAGCTTTCTTT. Its protein product is CASSQLYTEAFF.

DNA of the CDR3: TGTGCCAGCAGAGTGAACAGGGGTACAGATACGCAGTATTTT. Protein sequence: CASRVNRGTDTQYF. The chain carries TRBV27 and TRBJ2-3; 7 nucleotides match TRBD1. Trimming cost V 6 bases and J 3 bases; bases outside gene matches: 6. The CDR3 runs 14 residues. Germline loops: CDR1 MNHEY, CDR2 SMNVEV (reference sequence).

This sequence joins TRBV19 and TRBJ2-7, with D tentatively TRBD1 (5 bases). V was trimmed by 0 bases and J by 2 bases, leaving 14 bases between them. CDR3 length: 16 amino acids. The V gene's germline CDR1 is LNHDA and CDR2 SQIVND (reference sequence). The CDR3 sequence: CASSIDHRGRAYEQYF. CDR3 sequence (DNA): TGTGCCAGTAGTATAGATCATAGGGGCCGAGCCTACGAGCAGTACTTC.

The gene calls are TRBV27 and TRBJ1-3; no definite D call. This CDR3 is built from 21 residues. V was clipped by 4 bases and J by 4 bases, with 32 bases between them. Germline CDR1 reads MNHEY; CDR2 reads SMNVEV (reference sequence). The CDR3, as DNA: TGTGCCAGCAGTTCCCCACCCCAAAACCCATACCTTCAGAAACAGGGAAACACCATATATTTT. This encodes CASSSPPQNPYLQKQGNTIYF.

This clone occurred once. The V call is TRBV28, the J call TRBJ1-3, with 8 bases lining up with TRBD1. This CDR3 is built from 16 residues. J was trimmed by 4 bases and V by 5 bases; bases with no gene match: 10. CDR1 MDHEN and CDR2 SYDVKM come from the germline V gene. The CDR3: CASSTYRGVFGNTIYF. DNA for the CDR3: TGTGCCAGCAGTACCTACAGGGGGGTCTTCGGAAACACCATATATTTT.

V and J are TRBV5-6 and TRBJ2-5, with D unresolved. The germline CDR1 and CDR2 sequences are SGHDT and YYEEEE. There are 13 residues in the CDR3. The germline V and J ends were trimmed by 1 base and 2 bases, with 6 bases remaining between them. In nucleotides, the CDR3 is TGTGCCAGCAGCTTGAAATCGCAAGAGACCCAGTACTTC. Translation gives CASSLKSQETQYF.

The J gene is TRBJ1-4, the V gene TRBV7-2, with a weak D call TRBD1 (5 bases). The CDR3 has 14 residues. Deletions cut 5 bases from V and 0 bases from J, with 7 bases between. Germline CDR1 SGHTA, CDR2 FQGNSA. The CDR3 region has the DNA TGTGCCAGCAGCCAGGGTACAACTAATGAAAAACTGTTTTTT. This codes for CASSQGTTNEKLFF. The full variable domain, with the rest looked up from reference TRBV7-2 and TRBJ1-4, is GAGVSQSPSNKVTEKGKDVELRCDPISGHTALYWYRQSLGQGLEFLIYFQGNSAPDKSGLPSDRFSAERTGGSVSTLTIQRTQQEDSAVYLCASSQGTTNEKLFFGSGTQLSVL.

This clone appeared a single time. The chain carries TRBV1 and TRBJ1-1; the table's TRBD1 call for D was not verified on the DNA. TRBV1 is given as a pseudogene. The CDR3 totals 14 residues. In DNA, the CDR3 is TGCACCAGCAGCCATCCGGGACAGGGTTTTGAAGCTTTCTTT. It yields the protein CTSSHPGQGFEAFF.

The chain uses TRBV10-3 and TRBJ2-3; D may be TRBD2 (5 bases). CDR1 is ENHRY, CDR2 SYGVKD, per germline. This CDR3 is 15 amino acids long. The V end lost 3 bases, the J end lost 1 base, and 11 bases lay between the germline ends. The CDR3 bases are TGTGCCATCAGTGATATAGCGACCCGCACAGATACGCAGTATTTT. Translation gives CAISDIATRTDTQYF.

The chain joins TRBV9 to TRBJ2-2, with TRBD2 identical over 8 bases. V was clipped by 3 bases and J by 8 bases; unmatched bases: 9. Germline V gene sequence: CDR1 SGDLS, CDR2 YYNGEE. This CDR3 contains 15 residues. The CDR3 region has the DNA TGTGCCAGCAGCGAGCGTGGAGCGGGAGCGGGGGAGCTGTTTTTT. It yields the protein CASSERGAGAGELFF.